This record concerns one TCR beta chain sequence. The junction and the germline gene differ at one end; a read error may be behind it. The source of the sample is a study of blood T cell repertoires in COVID-19. Under the authors' procedure: Amplified reference gene primers provided the basis for estimating nucleated cell counts. Using immunoSEQ multiplex PCR, the repertoire was profiled, and TCRdb retains in-frame clones only, with some absent. V, J and clone size are those of that table, while D and trimming were read from the DNA. The sample consists of some 180,000 clones, over 70% of them appearing once. The CDR3 has 14 amino acids. Germline V gives CDR1 MNHEY, CDR2 SVGAGI.

Sequenced: peripheral blood. The chain links TRBV6-5 to TRBJ1-5, with 8 bases aligning to TRBD1. The sequence derives from a man in his sixties with acute or convalescent COVID-19. The CDR3 bases are TGTGCCAGCAGTGACTCAGGGGGCGGGCAGCCCCAGCATTTT. This gives the protein CASSDSGGGQPQHF.